This T cell receptor (beta chain) emerged from a study of cytomegalovirus exposure and HLA in healthy donors. A multiplex PCR was run with 60 Vbeta primers and 13 Jbeta primers. Profiling relied on immunoSEQ multiplex PCR, and the TCRdb table lists in-frame clones only, not all of them. The sample consists of some 190,000 clones, around 81% of them appearing once. Regarding this clone: Its target is unknown.

Overall study results and limits: Analysis was carried out at a later point, and it linked a missense DCLRE1C variant to TCR beta V- and J-gene trimming. Among donors in an Asian-associated ancestry cluster, a later analysis reportedly found fewer N-insertions than the approximately 700-donor mean. According to a later analysis, most TCR beta chains associated with CMV appeared HLA-restricted. Earlier analysis yielded a pattern in which most TCR beta V segments were productive about 87% or about 30% of the time.

The V gene's germline CDR1 is SNHLY and CDR2 FYNNEI. This CDR3 spans 16 amino acids. With 4 bases clipped from V and 5 bases from J, the junction kept 9 bases outside the gene matches. The specimen was PBMCs. The sequence was collected from a man aged 18 to 30 in good health and CMV-seronegative. V usage is TRBV2 and J usage is TRBJ2-5; 11 bases align to TRBD2. The CDR3 loop is CASSATSGSNSETQYF. CDR3 sequence (DNA): TGTGCCAGCAGTGCTACTAGCGGGAGCAATAGTGAGACCCAGTACTTC.